These T cell receptor beta chains were read from a single sample in a study of blood T cells in healthy people across ages. TCRdb reprocessed the 5' RACE reads via MiXCR and lists one record per CDR3 protein. The sample lists roughly 800,000 distinct CDR3 sequences, roughly 25% occurring once. The sample also formed part of further work on T cells of mothers and their children.

The specimen sequenced was blood. The receptors were sampled from a boy aged 5-17 years in good health. The CDR3 runs from the conserved cysteine through the conserved F or W. A D gene is named only where the DNA matches it firmly. The size field is filled for only some rows; it gives once, few, many or a size class.

d_call: TRBD1; j_call: TRBJ2-2; v_call: TRBV4-1; clone_size: NA; cdr3_aa: CASSQVGGTGGSGELFF
d_call: NA; j_call: TRBJ2-4; v_call: TRBV20-1; clone_size: NA; cdr3_aa: CSARQPGDLNIQYF
d_call: TRBD2; j_call: TRBJ2-5; v_call: TRBV7-9; clone_size: few; cdr3_aa: CASSPLAGLQYF
d_call: NA; j_call: TRBJ2-5; v_call: TRBV11-2; clone_size: NA; cdr3_aa: CASSLDFTQYF
d_call: NA; j_call: TRBJ2-5; v_call: TRBV5-1; clone_size: NA; cdr3_aa: CASSLPPPGQGETQYF
d_call: TRBD2; j_call: TRBJ2-2; v_call: TRBV2; clone_size: NA; cdr3_aa: CASSEASGGAGELFF
d_call: TRBD1; j_call: TRBJ1-2; v_call: TRBV5-1; clone_size: NA; cdr3_aa: CASSLIQGDGGYTF
d_call: TRBD1; j_call: TRBJ2-1; v_call: TRBV4-2; clone_size: NA; cdr3_aa: CASSHSGDRVYNEQFF
d_call: NA; j_call: TRBJ2-1; v_call: TRBV5-6; clone_size: NA; cdr3_aa: CASSGLAGSPYNEQFF
d_call: NA; j_call: TRBJ1-4; v_call: TRBV29-1; clone_size: NA; cdr3_aa: CSVEDHGGEKLFF
d_call: NA; j_call: TRBJ1-2; v_call: TRBV7-9; clone_size: few; cdr3_aa: CASSHIRGKDGYTF
d_call: NA; j_call: TRBJ1-4; v_call: TRBV7-9; clone_size: NA; cdr3_aa: CASSLNGVTINEKLFF
d_call: NA; j_call: TRBJ1-4; v_call: TRBV7-9; clone_size: NA; cdr3_aa: CASRPTLGGREKLFF
d_call: NA; j_call: TRBJ2-1; v_call: TRBV6-1; clone_size: NA; cdr3_aa: CASSPPPTGLKNEQFF
d_call: TRBD1; j_call: TRBJ1-4; v_call: TRBV3-1; clone_size: NA; cdr3_aa: CASSQVHQGAANEKLFF
d_call: NA; j_call: TRBJ2-5; v_call: TRBV2; clone_size: few; cdr3_aa: CAIQWGALETQYF
d_call: TRBD2; j_call: TRBJ2-6; v_call: TRBV28; clone_size: NA; cdr3_aa: CASSSPGTSGANVLTF
d_call: NA; j_call: TRBJ1-5; v_call: TRBV29-1; clone_size: NA; cdr3_aa: CSVEVGSNQPQHF
d_call: TRBD1; j_call: TRBJ1-2; v_call: TRBV11-2; clone_size: NA; cdr3_aa: CASSLGTGSRYGYTF
d_call: NA; j_call: TRBJ1-3; v_call: TRBV7-9; clone_size: few; cdr3_aa: CASSLGDSSRGGNTIYF
d_call: TRBD2; j_call: TRBJ2-5; v_call: TRBV14; clone_size: few; cdr3_aa: CASSRQLAGGPRETQYF
d_call: TRBD2; j_call: TRBJ2-1; v_call: TRBV24-1; clone_size: NA; cdr3_aa: CATSEQTGTRSYNEQFF
d_call: NA; j_call: NA; v_call: TRBV6-5; clone_size: NA; cdr3_aa: CASSYRVAGNEQFF
d_call: NA; j_call: TRBJ2-4; v_call: TRBV28; clone_size: few; cdr3_aa: CASSLYRENIQYF
d_call: NA; j_call: TRBJ1-4; v_call: TRBV24-1; clone_size: NA; cdr3_aa: CATSDAPGVANEKLFF
d_call: TRBD2; j_call: TRBJ2-1; v_call: TRBV20-1; clone_size: NA; cdr3_aa: CSASLYSGGARNEQFF
d_call: NA; j_call: TRBJ2-5; v_call: TRBV5-1; clone_size: many; cdr3_aa: CASSLASVQETQYF
d_call: TRBD1; j_call: TRBJ2-7; v_call: TRBV4-1; clone_size: few; cdr3_aa: CASSLQQGSSYEQYF
d_call: NA; j_call: TRBJ1-4; v_call: TRBV3-1; clone_size: NA; cdr3_aa: CASSQDAGPEEKLFF
d_call: NA; j_call: TRBJ1-2; v_call: TRBV29-1; clone_size: NA; cdr3_aa: CSVVWQGRNYGYTF
d_call: TRBD1; j_call: TRBJ1-2; v_call: TRBV7-3; clone_size: few; cdr3_aa: CASSPGDRMIGYTF
d_call: NA; j_call: TRBJ1-6; v_call: TRBV5-1; clone_size: NA; cdr3_aa: CASRESSYNSPLHF
d_call: NA; j_call: TRBJ2-5; v_call: TRBV4-2; clone_size: many; cdr3_aa: CASSPQTQETQYF
d_call: TRBD1; j_call: TRBJ2-4; v_call: TRBV7-9; clone_size: NA; cdr3_aa: CASSMGTGMNIQYF
d_call: TRBD2; j_call: NA; v_call: TRBV18; clone_size: NA; cdr3_aa: CASSAYFSGASDEQFF
d_call: NA; j_call: TRBJ1-1; v_call: TRBV5-1; clone_size: NA; cdr3_aa: CASSLYRTNTEAFF
d_call: NA; j_call: TRBJ2-1; v_call: TRBV27; clone_size: few; cdr3_aa: CASSGTLSSYNEQFF
d_call: TRBD1; j_call: TRBJ2-1; v_call: TRBV15; clone_size: NA; cdr3_aa: CATSTDRGNEQFF
d_call: NA; j_call: TRBJ2-5; v_call: TRBV7-2; clone_size: NA; cdr3_aa: CASSRRSLETQYF
d_call: TRBD1; j_call: TRBJ1-4; v_call: TRBV27; clone_size: NA; cdr3_aa: CASRSDRGRLLFF
d_call: NA; j_call: TRBJ2-5; v_call: TRBV28; clone_size: many; cdr3_aa: CASSFGGEETQYF
d_call: NA; j_call: TRBJ1-2; v_call: TRBV20-1; clone_size: few; cdr3_aa: CSASGARGNYGYTF
d_call: NA; j_call: TRBJ1-1; v_call: TRBV11-2; clone_size: few; cdr3_aa: CASSLAPSGWNTEAFF
d_call: NA; j_call: TRBJ1-1; v_call: TRBV19; clone_size: NA; cdr3_aa: CASSISALSGTEAFF
d_call: TRBD1; j_call: TRBJ1-1; v_call: TRBV7-6; clone_size: few; cdr3_aa: CASSWVAGGGTEAFF
d_call: NA; j_call: TRBJ2-7; v_call: TRBV3-1; clone_size: once; cdr3_aa: CASSQAPDSLYEQYF
d_call: NA; j_call: TRBJ2-3; v_call: TRBV13; clone_size: few; cdr3_aa: CASSLIGGLVDTQYF
d_call: NA; j_call: TRBJ1-2; v_call: TRBV6-1; clone_size: few; cdr3_aa: CASSRTYSLGYGYTF
d_call: NA; j_call: NA; v_call: TRBV7-2; clone_size: NA; cdr3_aa: CASSFRPEGGPHEQFF
d_call: TRBD2; j_call: NA; v_call: TRBV2; clone_size: NA; cdr3_aa: CASSETSGPSYEQYF
d_call: NA; j_call: TRBJ1-5; v_call: TRBV6-2/TRBV6-3; clone_size: NA; cdr3_aa: CASSYDATGLGNQPQHF
d_call: NA; j_call: TRBJ2-1; v_call: TRBV11-3; clone_size: few; cdr3_aa: CASSHDTSSYNEQFF
d_call: NA; j_call: TRBJ2-1; v_call: TRBV16; clone_size: few; cdr3_aa: CASSQSITGPNYNEQFF
d_call: NA; j_call: TRBJ2-3; v_call: TRBV3-1; clone_size: NA; cdr3_aa: CASSQDRLEDTQYF
d_call: TRBD1; j_call: TRBJ2-1; v_call: TRBV5-1; clone_size: NA; cdr3_aa: CASSLEGATEQFF